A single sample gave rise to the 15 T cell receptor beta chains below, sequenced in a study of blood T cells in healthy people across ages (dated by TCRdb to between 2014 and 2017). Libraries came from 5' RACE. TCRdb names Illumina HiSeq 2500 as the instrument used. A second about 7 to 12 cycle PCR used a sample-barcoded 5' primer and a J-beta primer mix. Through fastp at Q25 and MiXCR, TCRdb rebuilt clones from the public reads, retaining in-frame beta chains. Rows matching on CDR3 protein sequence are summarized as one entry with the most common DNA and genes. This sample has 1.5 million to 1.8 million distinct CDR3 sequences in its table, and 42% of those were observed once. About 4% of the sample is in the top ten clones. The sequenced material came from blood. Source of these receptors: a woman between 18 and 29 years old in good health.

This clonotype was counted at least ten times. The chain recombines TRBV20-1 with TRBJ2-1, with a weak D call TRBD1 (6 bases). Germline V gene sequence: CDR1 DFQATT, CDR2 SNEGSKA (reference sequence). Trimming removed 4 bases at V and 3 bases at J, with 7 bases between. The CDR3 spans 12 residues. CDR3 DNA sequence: TGCAGTGCTAAGACAGGCTACAATGAGCAGTTCTTC. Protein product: CSAKTGYNEQFF.

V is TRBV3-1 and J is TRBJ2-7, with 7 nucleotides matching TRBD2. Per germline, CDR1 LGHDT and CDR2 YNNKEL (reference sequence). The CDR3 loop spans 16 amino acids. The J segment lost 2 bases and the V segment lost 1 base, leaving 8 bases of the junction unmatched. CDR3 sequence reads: CASSQAGSGETYEQYF. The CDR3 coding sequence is TGTGCCAGCAGCCAAGCTGGAAGCGGGGAAACCTACGAGCAGTACTTC.

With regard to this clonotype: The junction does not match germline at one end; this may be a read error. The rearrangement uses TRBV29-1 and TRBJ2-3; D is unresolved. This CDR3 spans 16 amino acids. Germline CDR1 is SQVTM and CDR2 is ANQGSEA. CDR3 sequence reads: CSVEGQDLIGTDTRYF. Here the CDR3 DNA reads TGCAGCGTCGAAGGGCAAGATCTTATAGGCACAGATACGCGGTATTTT.

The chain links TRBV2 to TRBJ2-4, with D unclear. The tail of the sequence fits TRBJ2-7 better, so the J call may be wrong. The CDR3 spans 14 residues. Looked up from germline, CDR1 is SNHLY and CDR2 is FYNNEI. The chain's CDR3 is CASSEGYSIYEQYF. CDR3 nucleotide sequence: TGTGCCAGCAGTGAAGGGTACAGTATCTACGAGCAGTACTTC.

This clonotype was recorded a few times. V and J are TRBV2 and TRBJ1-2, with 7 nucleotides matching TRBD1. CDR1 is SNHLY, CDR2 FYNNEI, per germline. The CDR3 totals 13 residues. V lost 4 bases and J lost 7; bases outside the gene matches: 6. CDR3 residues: CASSVEQGLGYTF. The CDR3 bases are TGTGCCAGCAGTGTGGAACAGGGGCTTGGCTACACCTTC.

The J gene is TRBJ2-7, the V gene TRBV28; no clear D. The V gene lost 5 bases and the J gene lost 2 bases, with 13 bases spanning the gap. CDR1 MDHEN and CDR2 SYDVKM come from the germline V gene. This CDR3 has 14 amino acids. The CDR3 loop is CASSVFGRTYEQYF. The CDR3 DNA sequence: TGTGCCAGCAGTGTTTTCGGGCGCACCTACGAGCAGTACTTC.

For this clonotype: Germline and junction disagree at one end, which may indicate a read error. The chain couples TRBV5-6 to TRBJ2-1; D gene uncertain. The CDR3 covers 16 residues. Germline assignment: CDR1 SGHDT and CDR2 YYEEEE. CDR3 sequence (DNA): TGTGCCAGCAGCTACAAGCTAAAGGGCTCCTACAAGGAGCAGTTCTTC. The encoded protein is CASSYKLKGSYKEQFF.

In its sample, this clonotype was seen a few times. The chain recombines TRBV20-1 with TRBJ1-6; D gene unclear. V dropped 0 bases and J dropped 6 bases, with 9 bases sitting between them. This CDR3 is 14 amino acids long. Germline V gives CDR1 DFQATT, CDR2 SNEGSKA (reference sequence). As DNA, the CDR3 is TGCAGTGCTAGAGATACTGGCAGTAATTCACCCCTCCACTTT. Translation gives CSARDTGSNSPLHF.

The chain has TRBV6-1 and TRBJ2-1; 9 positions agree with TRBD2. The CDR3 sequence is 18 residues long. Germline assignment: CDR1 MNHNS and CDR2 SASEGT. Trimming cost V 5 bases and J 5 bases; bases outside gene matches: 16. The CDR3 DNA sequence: TGTGCCAGCAGTCCTACTGACCCTACGGTAGCGGGAGACAATGAGCAGTTCTTC. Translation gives CASSPTDPTVAGDNEQFF.

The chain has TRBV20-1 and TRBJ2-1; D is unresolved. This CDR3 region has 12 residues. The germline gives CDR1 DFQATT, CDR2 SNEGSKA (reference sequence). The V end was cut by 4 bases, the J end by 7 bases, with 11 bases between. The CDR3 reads CSATGPRNEQFF. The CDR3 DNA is TGCAGTGCTACCGGGCCTCGTAATGAGCAGTTCTTC.

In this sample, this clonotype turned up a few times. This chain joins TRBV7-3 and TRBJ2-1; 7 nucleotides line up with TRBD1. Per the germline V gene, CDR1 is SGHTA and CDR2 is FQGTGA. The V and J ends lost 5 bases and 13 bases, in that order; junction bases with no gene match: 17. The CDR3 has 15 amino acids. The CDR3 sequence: CASSPDRRLFEHQFF. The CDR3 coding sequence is TGTGCCAGCAGCCCGGACAGGCGACTGTTCGAGCACCAGTTCTTC.

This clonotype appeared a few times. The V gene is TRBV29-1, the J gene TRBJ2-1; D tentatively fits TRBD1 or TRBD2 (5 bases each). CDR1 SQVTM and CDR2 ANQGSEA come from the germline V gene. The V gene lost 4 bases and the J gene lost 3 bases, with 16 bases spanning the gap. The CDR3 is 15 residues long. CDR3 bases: TGCAGCGTTGCGGGGCTGTCCAAGATCTACAATGAGCAGTTCTTC. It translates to CSVAGLSKIYNEQFF.

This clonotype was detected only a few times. The CDR3 sequence is CASSLKDSYTEAFF. CDR3 nucleotide sequence: TGCGCCAGCAGCTTGAAGGACTCGTACACTGAAGCTTTCTTT. This chain connects TRBV5-1 to TRBJ1-1, with D unresolved. The germline gives CDR1 SGHRS, CDR2 YFSETQ. The CDR3 contains 14 residues. The V end was cut by 1 base, the J end by 3 bases, with 10 bases between.

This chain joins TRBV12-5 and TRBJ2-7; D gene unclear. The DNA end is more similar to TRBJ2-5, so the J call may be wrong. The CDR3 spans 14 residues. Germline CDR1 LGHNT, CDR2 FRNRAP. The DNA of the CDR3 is TGTGCTAGTGGTCCGGGTTCCTCGGCGGAGACCCAGTACTTC. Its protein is CASGPGSSAETQYF.

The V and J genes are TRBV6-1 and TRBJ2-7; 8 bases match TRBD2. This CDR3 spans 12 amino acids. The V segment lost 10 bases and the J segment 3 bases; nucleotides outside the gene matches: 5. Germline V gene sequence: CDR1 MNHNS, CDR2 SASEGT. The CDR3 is CATRGLVYEQYF. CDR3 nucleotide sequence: TGTGCCACCCGGGGACTAGTCTACGAGCAGTACTTC.